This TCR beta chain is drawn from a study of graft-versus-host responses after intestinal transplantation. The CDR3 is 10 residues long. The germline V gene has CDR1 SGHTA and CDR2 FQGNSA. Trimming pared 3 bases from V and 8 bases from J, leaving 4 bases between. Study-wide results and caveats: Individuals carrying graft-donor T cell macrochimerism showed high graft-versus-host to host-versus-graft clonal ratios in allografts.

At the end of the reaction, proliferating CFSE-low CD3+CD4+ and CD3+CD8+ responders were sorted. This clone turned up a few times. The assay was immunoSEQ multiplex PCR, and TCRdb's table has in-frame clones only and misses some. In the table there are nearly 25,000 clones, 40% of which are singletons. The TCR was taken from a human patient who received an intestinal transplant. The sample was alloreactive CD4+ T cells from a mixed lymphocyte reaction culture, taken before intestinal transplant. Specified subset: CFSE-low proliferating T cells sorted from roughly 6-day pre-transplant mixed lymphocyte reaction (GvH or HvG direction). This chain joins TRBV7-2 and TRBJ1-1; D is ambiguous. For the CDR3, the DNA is TGTGCCAGCAGCTTGAGAGAAGCTTTCTTT. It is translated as CASSLREAFF.